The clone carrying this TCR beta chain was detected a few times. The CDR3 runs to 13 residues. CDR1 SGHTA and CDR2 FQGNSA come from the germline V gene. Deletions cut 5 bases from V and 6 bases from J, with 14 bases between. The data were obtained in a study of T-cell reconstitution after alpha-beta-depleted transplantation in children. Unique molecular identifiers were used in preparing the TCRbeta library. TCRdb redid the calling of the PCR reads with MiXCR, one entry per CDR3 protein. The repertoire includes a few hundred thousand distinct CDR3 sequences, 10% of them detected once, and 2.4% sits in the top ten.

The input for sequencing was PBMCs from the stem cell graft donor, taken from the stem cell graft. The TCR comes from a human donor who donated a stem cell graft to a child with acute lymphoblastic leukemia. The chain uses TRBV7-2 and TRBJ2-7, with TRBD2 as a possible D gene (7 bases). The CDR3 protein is CASSGSRGGEQYF. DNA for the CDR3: TGTGCCAGCAGCGGATCAAGGGGGGGCGAGCAGTACTTC.